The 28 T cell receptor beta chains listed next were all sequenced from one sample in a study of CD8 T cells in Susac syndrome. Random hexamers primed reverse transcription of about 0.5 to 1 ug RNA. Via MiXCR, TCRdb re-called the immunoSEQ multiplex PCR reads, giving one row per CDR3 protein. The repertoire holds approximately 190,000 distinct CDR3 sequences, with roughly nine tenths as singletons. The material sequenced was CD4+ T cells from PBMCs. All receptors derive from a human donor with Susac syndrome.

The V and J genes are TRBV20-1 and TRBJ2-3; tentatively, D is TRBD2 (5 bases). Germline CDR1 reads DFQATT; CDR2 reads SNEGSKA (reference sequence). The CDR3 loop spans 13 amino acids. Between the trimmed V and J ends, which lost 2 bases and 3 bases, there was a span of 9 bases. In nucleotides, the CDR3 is TGCAGTGCTAGAACGGGGAATACAGATACGCAGTATTTT. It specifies CSARTGNTDTQYF.

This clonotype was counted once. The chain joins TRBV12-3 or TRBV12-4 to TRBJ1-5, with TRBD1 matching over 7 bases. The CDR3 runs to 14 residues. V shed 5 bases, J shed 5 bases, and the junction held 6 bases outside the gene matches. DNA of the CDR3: TGTGCCAGCAGTCCACGGGACAGATATCAGCCCCAGCATTTT. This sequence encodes CASSPRDRYQPQHF.

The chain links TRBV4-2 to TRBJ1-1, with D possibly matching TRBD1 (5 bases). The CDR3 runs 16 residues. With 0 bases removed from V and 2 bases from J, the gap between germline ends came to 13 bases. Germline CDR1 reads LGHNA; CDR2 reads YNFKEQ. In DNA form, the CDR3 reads TGTGCCAGCAGCCAAGATCTGCAGGGCAAAAACACTGAAGCTTTCTTT. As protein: CASSQDLQGKNTEAFF.

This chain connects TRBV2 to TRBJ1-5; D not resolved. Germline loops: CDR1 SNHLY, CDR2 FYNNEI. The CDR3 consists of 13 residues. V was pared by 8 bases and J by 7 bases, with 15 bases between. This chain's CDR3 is CASSPPRGQPQHF. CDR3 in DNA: TGTGCCAGCTCCCCCCCCCGGGGACAGCCCCAGCATTTT.

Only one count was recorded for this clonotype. CDR3 in amino acids: CASSPGGRGSAPETQYF. The DNA for the CDR3 is TGTGCCAGCAGCCCAGGGGGTCGCGGTTCCGCCCCAGAGACCCAGTACTTC. The chain couples TRBV7-2 to TRBJ2-5; 7 bases map to TRBD1. CDR1 SGHTA and CDR2 FQGNSA come from the germline V gene. The junction had 16 bases not matched to a gene; V was cut back by 5 bases and J by 4 bases. The CDR3 consists of 17 residues.

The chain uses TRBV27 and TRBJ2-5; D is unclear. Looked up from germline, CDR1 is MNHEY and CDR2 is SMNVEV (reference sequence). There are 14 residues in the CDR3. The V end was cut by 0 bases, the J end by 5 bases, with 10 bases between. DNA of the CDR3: TGTGCCAGCAGTTTATCCCCCGGGTTGGAGACCCAGTACTTC. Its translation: CASSLSPGLETQYF.

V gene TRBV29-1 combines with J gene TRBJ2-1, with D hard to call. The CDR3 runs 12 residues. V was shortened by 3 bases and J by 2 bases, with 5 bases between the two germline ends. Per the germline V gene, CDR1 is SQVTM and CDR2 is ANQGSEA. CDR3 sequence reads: CSVDTAYNEQFF. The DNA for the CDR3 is TGCAGCGTTGATACAGCCTACAATGAGCAGTTCTTC.

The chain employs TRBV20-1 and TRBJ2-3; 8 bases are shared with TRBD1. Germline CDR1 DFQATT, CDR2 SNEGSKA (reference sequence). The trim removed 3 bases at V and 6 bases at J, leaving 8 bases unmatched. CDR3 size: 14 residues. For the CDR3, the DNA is TGCAGTGCTAGGGACAGGGTTAAGTCGGATACGCAGTATTTT. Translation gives CSARDRVKSDTQYF.

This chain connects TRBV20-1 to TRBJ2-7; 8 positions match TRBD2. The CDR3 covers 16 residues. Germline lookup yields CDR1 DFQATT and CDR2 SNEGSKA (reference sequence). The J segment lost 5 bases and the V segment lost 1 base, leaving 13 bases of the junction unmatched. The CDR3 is CSARVIGTSFKDEQYF. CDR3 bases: TGCAGTGCTAGAGTAATTGGGACTAGTTTTAAAGACGAGCAGTACTTC.

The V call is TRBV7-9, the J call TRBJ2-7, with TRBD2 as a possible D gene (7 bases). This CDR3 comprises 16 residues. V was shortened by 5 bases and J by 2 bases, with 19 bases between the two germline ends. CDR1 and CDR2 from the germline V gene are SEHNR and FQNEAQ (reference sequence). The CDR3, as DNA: TGTGCCAGCAGCATCCATCTAGCGGAGGGGGCCTACGAGCAGTACTTC. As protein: CASSIHLAEGAYEQYF.

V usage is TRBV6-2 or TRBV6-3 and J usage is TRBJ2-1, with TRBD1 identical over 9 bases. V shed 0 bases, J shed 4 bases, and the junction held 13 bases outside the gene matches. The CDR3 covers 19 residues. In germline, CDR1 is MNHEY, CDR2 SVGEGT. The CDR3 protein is CASSYSRLTGTGLYNEQFF. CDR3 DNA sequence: TGTGCCAGCAGTTACTCGCGTCTGACCGGGACAGGGTTATACAATGAGCAGTTCTTC.

As DNA, the CDR3 is TGCAGTGCTAGAGTGCATAGCGGGGGGGTTATTGCAGATACGCAGTATTTT. This encodes CSARVHSGGVIADTQYF. The V gene is TRBV20-1, the J gene TRBJ2-3; 11 positions match TRBD2. With V trimmed by 1 base and J by 4 bases, 10 bases remained unmatched. Germline V gives CDR1 DFQATT, CDR2 SNEGSKA (reference sequence). This CDR3 has 17 amino acids.

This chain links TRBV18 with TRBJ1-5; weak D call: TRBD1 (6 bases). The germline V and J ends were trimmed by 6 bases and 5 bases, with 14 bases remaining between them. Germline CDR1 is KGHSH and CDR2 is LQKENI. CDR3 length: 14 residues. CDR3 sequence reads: CASSRGGGDQPQHF. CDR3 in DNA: TGTGCCAGCTCCAGGGGCGGGGGCGATCAGCCCCAGCATTTT. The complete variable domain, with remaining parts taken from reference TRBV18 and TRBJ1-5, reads NAGVMQNPRHLVRRRGQEARLRCSPMKGHSHVYWYRQLPEEGLKFMVYLQKENIIDESGMPKERFSAEFPKEGPSILRIQQVVRGDSAAYFCASSRGGGDQPQHFGDGTRLSIL.

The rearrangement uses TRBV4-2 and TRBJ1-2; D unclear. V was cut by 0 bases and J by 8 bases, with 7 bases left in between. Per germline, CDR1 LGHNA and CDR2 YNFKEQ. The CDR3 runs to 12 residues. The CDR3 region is CASSQEGNGYTF. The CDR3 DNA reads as TGTGCCAGCAGCCAAGAGGGAAACGGCTACACCTTC.

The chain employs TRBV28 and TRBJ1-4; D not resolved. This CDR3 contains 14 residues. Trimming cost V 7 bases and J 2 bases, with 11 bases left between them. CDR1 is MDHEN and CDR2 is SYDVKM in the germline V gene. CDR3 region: CASIEGSTNEKLFF. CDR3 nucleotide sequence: TGTGCCAGCATAGAGGGCAGCACTAATGAAAAACTGTTTTTT.

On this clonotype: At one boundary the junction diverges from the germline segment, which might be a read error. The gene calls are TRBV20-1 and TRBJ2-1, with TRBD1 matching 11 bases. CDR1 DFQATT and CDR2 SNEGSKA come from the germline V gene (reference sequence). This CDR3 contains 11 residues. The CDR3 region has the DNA TGCAGTGCTAAATCCGGGACAGGGGGAATCTTC. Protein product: CSAKSGTGGIF.

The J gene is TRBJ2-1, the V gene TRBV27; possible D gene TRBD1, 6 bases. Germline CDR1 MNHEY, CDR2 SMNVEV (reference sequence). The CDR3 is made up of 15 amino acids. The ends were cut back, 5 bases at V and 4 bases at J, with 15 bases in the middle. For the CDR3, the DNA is TGTGCCAGCAGTAACGGACAGACTCCTTACAATGAGCAGTTCTTC. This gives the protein CASSNGQTPYNEQFF.

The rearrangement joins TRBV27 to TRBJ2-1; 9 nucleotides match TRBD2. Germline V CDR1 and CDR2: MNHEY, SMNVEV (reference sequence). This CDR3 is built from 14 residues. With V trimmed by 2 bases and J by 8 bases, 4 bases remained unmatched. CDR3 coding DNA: TGTGCCAGCAGTTTAGATAGCGGGGGCGATGAGCAGTTCTTC. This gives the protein CASSLDSGGDEQFF.

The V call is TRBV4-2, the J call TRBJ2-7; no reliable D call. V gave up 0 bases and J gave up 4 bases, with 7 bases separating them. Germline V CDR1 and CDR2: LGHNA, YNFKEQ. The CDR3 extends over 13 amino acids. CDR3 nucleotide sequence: TGTGCCAGCAGCCAAGATTCTGAGTACGAGCAGTACTTC. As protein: CASSQDSEYEQYF.

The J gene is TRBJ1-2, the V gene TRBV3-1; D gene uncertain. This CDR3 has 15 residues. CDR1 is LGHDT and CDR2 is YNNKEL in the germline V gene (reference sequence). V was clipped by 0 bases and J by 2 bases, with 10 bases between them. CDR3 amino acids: CASSQDPTENYGYTF. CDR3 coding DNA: TGTGCCAGCAGCCAAGATCCCACAGAAAACTATGGCTACACCTTC.

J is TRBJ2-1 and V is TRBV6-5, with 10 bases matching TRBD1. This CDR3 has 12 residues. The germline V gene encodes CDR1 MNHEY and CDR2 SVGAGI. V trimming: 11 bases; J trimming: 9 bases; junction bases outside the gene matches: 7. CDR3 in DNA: TGTGCCGTCGGGACAGGGGTGGGTGAGCAGTTCTTC. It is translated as CAVGTGVGEQFF.

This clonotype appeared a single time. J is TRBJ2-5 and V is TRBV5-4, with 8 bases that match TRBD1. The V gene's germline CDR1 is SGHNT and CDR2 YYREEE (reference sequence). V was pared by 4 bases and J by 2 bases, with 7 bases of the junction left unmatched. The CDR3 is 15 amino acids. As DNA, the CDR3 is TGTGCCAGCAGCATACGACAGGGGAAGCAAGAGACCCAGTACTTC. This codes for CASSIRQGKQETQYF.

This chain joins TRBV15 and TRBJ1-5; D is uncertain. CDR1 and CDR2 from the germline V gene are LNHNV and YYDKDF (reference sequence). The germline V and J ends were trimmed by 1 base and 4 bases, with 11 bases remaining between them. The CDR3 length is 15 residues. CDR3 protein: CATSRVSGANQPQHF. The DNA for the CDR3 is TGTGCCACCAGCAGAGTGAGCGGAGCTAATCAGCCCCAGCATTTT.

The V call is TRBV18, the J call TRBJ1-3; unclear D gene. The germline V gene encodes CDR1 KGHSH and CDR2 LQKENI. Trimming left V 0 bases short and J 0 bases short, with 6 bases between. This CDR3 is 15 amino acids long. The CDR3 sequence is CASSPPEDSGNTIYF. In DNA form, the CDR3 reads TGTGCCAGCTCACCACCCGAGGACTCTGGAAACACCATATATTTT. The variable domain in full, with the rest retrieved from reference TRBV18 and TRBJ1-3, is NAGVMQNPRHLVRRRGQEARLRCSPMKGHSHVYWYRQLPEEGLKFMVYLQKENIIDESGMPKERFSAEFPKEGPSILRIQQVVRGDSAAYFCASSPPEDSGNTIYFGEGSWLTVV.

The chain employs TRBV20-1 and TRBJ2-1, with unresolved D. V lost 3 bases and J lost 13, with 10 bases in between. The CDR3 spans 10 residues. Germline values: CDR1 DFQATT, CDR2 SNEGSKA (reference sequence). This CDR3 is CSARGKRQFF. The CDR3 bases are TGCAGTGCTAGGGGCAAGAGACAGTTCTTC.

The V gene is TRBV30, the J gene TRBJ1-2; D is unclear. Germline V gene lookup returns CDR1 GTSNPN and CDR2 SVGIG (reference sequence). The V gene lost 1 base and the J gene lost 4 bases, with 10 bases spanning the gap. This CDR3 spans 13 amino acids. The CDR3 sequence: CAWSERVLYGYTF. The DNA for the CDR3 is TGTGCCTGGAGTGAACGGGTCCTCTATGGCTACACCTTC.

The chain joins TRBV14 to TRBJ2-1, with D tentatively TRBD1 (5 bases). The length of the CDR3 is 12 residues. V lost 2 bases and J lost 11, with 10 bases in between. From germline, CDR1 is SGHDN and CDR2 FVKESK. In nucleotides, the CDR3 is TGTGCCAGCAGCCAAAGCAGGGTTCAGCAGTTCTTC. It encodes CASSQSRVQQFF.

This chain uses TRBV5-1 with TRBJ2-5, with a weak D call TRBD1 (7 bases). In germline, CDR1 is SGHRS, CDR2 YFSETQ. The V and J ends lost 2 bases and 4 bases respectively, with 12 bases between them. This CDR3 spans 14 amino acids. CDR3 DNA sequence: TGCGCCAGCAGCTTCTCAGGGGGGACAGAGACCCAGTACTTC. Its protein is CASSFSGGTETQYF.